A single TCR beta chain is shown here with its context. Its specificity is unknown. The method was immunoSEQ multiplex PCR; TCRdb's version includes in-frame clones alone and lacks a portion of them. The repertoire holds 110,000 to 150,000 clones, with about 94% as singletons. The data derive from a study of cytomegalovirus exposure and HLA in healthy donors. About the research overall: A subsequent analysis stated that the 90 to 150 validation repertoires were run on the same platform as the roughly 620 first-cohort repertoires.

An approximately 120-subject validation cohort, separate from the 666-subject first cohort, supplied the donors. V lost 0 bases, J lost 0 bases, and 6 bases stayed unmatched. The CDR3 is 19 amino acids. Germline CDR1 SGHNT, CDR2 YYREEE (reference sequence). General study points: Cytomegalovirus association was assigned to under 200 TCR beta chains. While the bulk of TCR sequences proved rare, some public TCRs turned up in many donors.

The chain employs TRBV5-4 and TRBJ2-6; 10 positions agree with TRBD2. The material sequenced was PBMCs. The receptor was isolated from a man in his late teens or twenties in good health and CMV-seropositive. The CDR3 is CASSLGVIAGGSGANVLTF. As DNA, the CDR3 is TGTGCCAGCAGCTTGGGCGTCATAGCGGGGGGCTCTGGGGCCAACGTCCTGACTTTC.